The sequence of this T cell receptor beta chain was determined in a study of shared clonotypes between healthy human individuals. Sequenced by immunoSEQ multiplex PCR; TCRdb stores in-frame clones only, minus some. This sample has over 950,000 clones; approximately 77% occur once, and the top ten carry roughly 0.83%. The CDR3 is made up of 15 amino acids. From germline, CDR1 is SGHDT and CDR2 YYEEEE. The trim removed 4 bases at V and 3 bases at J, leaving 8 bases unmatched. A note on this clone: Its matching antigen is unknown.

General study points: Tissues were not sampled, only blood, and their repertoires likely differ. Generally, naive subsets (rather than memory subsets) showed larger estimated richness.

The rearrangement joins TRBV5-6 to TRBJ2-5; 8 positions match TRBD1. Sequencing used memory CD4+ T cells from PBMCs. Described subset: CD45RA-negative fraction. The sequence was obtained from a man between 18 and 35 years old in good health. Some clones in this sample may be carry-over from other donors' samples. The CDR3: CASSGAATGEETQYF. The CDR3 DNA follows: TGTGCCAGCAGCGGCGCTGCGACAGGGGAAGAGACCCAGTACTTC.